This TCR beta chain was retrieved from a study of T cell responses to AZD1222 COVID-19 vaccine. Clones were read by immunoSEQ multiplex PCR, and TCRdb kept only the in-frame ones, dropping some. The sample holds tens of thousands of clones, 80% seen once. The CDR3 length is 15 residues. With V trimmed by 5 bases and J by 7 bases, 13 bases remained unmatched. The V gene's germline CDR1 is MNHNS and CDR2 SASEGT. This clone was counted a few times. The sequenced sample was peripheral blood, obtained 28 days after the second AZD1222 dose. V gene TRBV6-1 combines with J gene TRBJ2-7; TRBD1 matches at 8 bases. This sequence was found in an adult who received the AZD1222 COVID-19 vaccine. The CDR3 nucleotides read TGTGCCAGCAGTTTCATCCGGGACAGGCCTATAGAGCAGTACTTC. Its translation: CASSFIRDRPIEQYF.